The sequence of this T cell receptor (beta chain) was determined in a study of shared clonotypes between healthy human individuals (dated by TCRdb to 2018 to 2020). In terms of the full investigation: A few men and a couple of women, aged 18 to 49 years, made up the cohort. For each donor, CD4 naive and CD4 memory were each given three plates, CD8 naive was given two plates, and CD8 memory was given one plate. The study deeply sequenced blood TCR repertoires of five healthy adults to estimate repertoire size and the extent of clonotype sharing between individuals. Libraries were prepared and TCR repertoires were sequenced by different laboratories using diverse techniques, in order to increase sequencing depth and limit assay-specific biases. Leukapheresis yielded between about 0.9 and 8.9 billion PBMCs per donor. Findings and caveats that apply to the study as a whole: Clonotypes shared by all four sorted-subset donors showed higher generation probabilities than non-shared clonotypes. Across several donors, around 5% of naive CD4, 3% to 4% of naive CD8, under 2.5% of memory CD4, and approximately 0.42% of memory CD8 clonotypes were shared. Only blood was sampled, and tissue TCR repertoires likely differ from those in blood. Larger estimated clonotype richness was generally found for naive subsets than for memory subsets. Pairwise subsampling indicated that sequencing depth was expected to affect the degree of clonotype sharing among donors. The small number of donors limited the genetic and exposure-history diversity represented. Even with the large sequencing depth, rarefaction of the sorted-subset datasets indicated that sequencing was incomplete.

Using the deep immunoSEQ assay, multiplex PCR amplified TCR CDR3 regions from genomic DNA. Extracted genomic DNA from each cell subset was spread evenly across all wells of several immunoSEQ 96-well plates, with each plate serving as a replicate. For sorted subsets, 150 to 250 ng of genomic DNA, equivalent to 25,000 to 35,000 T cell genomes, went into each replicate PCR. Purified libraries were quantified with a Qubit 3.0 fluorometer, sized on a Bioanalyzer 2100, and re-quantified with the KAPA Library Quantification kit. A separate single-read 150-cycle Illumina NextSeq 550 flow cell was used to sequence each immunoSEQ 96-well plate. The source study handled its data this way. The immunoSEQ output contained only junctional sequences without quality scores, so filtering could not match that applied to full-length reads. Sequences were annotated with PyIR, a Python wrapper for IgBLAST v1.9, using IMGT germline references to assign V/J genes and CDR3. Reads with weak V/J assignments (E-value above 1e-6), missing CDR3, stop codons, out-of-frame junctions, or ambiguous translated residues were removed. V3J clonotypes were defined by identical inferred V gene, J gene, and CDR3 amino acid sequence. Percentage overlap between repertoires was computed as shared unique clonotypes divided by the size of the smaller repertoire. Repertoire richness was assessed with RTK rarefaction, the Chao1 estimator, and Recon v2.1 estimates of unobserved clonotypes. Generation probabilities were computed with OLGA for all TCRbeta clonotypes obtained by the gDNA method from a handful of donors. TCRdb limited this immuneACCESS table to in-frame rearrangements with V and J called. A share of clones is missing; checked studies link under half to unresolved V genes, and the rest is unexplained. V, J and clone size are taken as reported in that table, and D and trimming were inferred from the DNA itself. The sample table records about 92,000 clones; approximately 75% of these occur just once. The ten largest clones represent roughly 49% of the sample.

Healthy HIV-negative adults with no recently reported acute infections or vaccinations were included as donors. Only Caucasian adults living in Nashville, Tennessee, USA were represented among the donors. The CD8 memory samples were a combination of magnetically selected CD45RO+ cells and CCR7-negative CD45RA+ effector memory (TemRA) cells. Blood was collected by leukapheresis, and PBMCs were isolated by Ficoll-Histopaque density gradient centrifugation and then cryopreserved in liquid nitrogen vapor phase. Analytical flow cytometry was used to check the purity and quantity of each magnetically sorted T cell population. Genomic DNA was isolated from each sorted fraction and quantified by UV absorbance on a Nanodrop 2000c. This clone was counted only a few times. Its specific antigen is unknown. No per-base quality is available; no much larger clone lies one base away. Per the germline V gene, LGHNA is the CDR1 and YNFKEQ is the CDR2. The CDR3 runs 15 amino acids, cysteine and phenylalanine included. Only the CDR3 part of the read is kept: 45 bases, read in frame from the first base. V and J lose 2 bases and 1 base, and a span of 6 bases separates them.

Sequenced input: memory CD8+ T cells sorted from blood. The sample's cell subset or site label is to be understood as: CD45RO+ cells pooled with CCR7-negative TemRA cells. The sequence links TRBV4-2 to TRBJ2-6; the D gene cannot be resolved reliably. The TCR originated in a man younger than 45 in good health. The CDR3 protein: CASSQISSGANVLTF. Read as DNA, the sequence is TGTGCCAGCAGCCAAATTAGTTCTGGGGCCAACGTCCTGACTTTC.